The 17 T cell receptor beta chains given below trace back to one sample, sequenced in a study of shared clonotypes between healthy human individuals. The repertoire was sequenced with immunoSEQ multiplex PCR; TCRdb's copy has only in-frame clones and lacks some. Among about 490,000 clones, 70% to 80% were seen once, and the ten largest hold under 15%. The sequencing sample was made of PBMCs. The receptor source for this set is a woman in her thirties or forties in good health. Some clones in this sample may be carry-over from other donors' samples.

The rearrangement links TRBV28 to TRBJ2-5; either TRBD1 or TRBD2 may supply D (6 bases each). Per the germline V gene, CDR1 is MDHEN and CDR2 is SYDVKM. The CDR3 contains 15 residues. V was pared by 5 bases and J by 5 bases, with 18 bases between. The CDR3 nucleotides are TGTGCCAGCAGTCCCCCTGAGGGGGGCGGTGAGACCCAGTACTTC. This codes for CASSPPEGGGETQYF.

This clone has just a few counts. A far more abundant clone sits one base away, making this likely a read error. The chain uses TRBV30 and TRBJ2-7, with D maybe TRBD1 (5 bases). The CDR3 length is 15 residues. V dropped 7 bases and J dropped 2 bases, with 21 bases sitting between them. The germline V gene encodes CDR1 GTSNPN and CDR2 SVGIG (reference sequence). The CDR3 region has the DNA TGTGCCTTAGCCTTGGACCAGACAGTGGCCTACGAGCAGTACTTC. This translates into CALALDQTVAYEQYF.

V usage is TRBV5-4 and J usage is TRBJ1-1; D is possibly TRBD1 (6 bases). V was shortened by 9 bases and J by 4 bases, with 19 bases between the two germline ends. The CDR3 is 14 amino acids. The germline V gene has CDR1 SGHNT and CDR2 YYREEE (reference sequence). The CDR3 nucleotides read TGTGCCACGCGGAGGGGGGGTGTTGGCACTGAAGCTTTCTTT. Translation: CATRRGGVGTEAFF. The full variable domain, in which reference TRBV5-4 and TRBJ1-1 provide the parts outside the CDR3, is ETGVTQSPTHLIKTRGQQVTLRCSSQSGHNTVSWYQQALGQGPQFIFQYYREEENGRGNFPPRFSGLQFPNYSSELNVNALELDDSALYLCATRRGGVGTEAFFGQGTRLTVV.

The CDR3 is CASSLATQGAGYYGYTF. The CDR3 bases are TGTGCCAGCAGCTTAGCCACACAGGGGGCTGGGTACTATGGCTACACCTTC. This chain joins TRBV7-8 and TRBJ1-2, with 9 positions matching TRBD1. The germline CDR1 and CDR2 sequences are SGHVS and FQNEAQ. This CDR3 is built from 17 residues. J lost 3 bases, V lost 0 bases, and 8 bases had no gene match.

The V gene is TRBV9, the J gene TRBJ1-1; unclear D gene. With 0 bases removed from V and 4 bases from J, the gap between germline ends came to 7 bases. The CDR3 runs 13 residues. From germline, CDR1 is SGDLS and CDR2 YYNGEE. The CDR3 reads CASSVDWGTEAFF. DNA for the CDR3: TGTGCCAGCAGCGTAGACTGGGGCACTGAAGCTTTCTTT.

This chain links TRBV6-1 with TRBJ2-2, with D hard to call. Germline V CDR1 and CDR2: MNHNS, SASEGT. Trimming stripped 4 bases from V and 1 base from J, with 4 bases between. CDR3 length equals 13 residues. The CDR3, as DNA: TGTGCCAGCAGTGCCCTGAACACCGGGGAGCTGTTTTTT. It encodes CASSALNTGELFF.

Here the CDR3 DNA reads TGTGCCAGCAGCATCTTCGGCCGGGATCAGGGGAGCCTTAGATCCTCTGGGGCCAACGTCCTGACTTTC. This encodes CASSIFGRDQGSLRSSGANVLTF. This chain uses TRBV12-1 with TRBJ2-6; the tabulated D call, TRBD1, remains unverified against the DNA. TRBV12-1 is described as a pseudogene. The CDR3 covers 23 residues.

This clone was seen a handful of times. This chain connects TRBV18 to TRBJ2-7, with 9 bases lining up with TRBD1. CDR1 and CDR2 (germline): KGHSH, LQKENI. V dropped 5 bases and J dropped 4; count of bases not matched to a gene: 6. This CDR3 contains 14 residues. CDR3 coding DNA: TGTGCCAGCTCATCCACAGGGGGCTCATACGAGCAGTACTTC. This gives the protein CASSSTGGSYEQYF.

V is TRBV19 and J is TRBJ2-1; D might be TRBD2 (5 bases). The germline gives CDR1 LNHDA, CDR2 SQIVND (reference sequence). CDR3 size: 12 residues. V dropped 3 bases and J dropped 10 bases, with 10 bases sitting between them. The CDR3 bases are TGTGCCAGTAGTATTAGTAGCGAGGAGCAGTTCTTC. Translating it yields CASSISSEEQFF.

This chain joins TRBV7-9 and TRBJ1-1, with D unresolved. This CDR3 has 13 residues. V was shortened by 2 bases and J by 1 base, with 5 bases between the two germline ends. CDR1 SEHNR and CDR2 FQNEAQ come from the germline V gene (reference sequence). The CDR3 here is CASSLMANTEAFF. CDR3 DNA: TGTGCCAGCAGCTTAATGGCGAACACTGAAGCTTTCTTT.

V gene TRBV7-3 combines with J gene TRBJ1-1; D gene unclear. The CDR3 extends over 13 amino acids. Germline V gene sequence: CDR1 SGHTA, CDR2 FQGTGA. V was cut by 4 bases and J by 5 bases, with 11 bases left in between. CDR3 in amino acids: CASSYSMGTEAFF. The CDR3 DNA sequence: TGTGCCAGCAGCTACTCGATGGGGACTGAAGCTTTCTTT.

The V and J genes are TRBV7-9 and TRBJ2-5; the D gene is possibly TRBD2 (5 bases). The better agreement between TRBJ2-7 and the DNA end casts doubt on the J call. The CDR3 runs 14 residues. CDR1 SEHNR and CDR2 FQNEAQ come from the germline V gene (reference sequence). CDR3: CASSFGLSPYEQYF. CDR3 DNA: TGTGCCAGCAGCTTCGGACTGAGTCCCTACGAGCAGTACTTC.

There are many counts of this clone. The sample carries other DNA sequences with the same CDR3. The V and J genes are TRBV20-1 and TRBJ1-1, with a tentative D call TRBD1 (5 bases). The germline CDR1 and CDR2 sequences are DFQATT and SNEGSKA (reference sequence). CDR3 length: 11 residues. Trimming removed 5 bases at V and 8 bases at J, with 12 bases between. The CDR3 coding sequence is TGCAGTGCTCAGAGGGGTAACGAAGCTTTCTTT. The encoded protein is CSAQRGNEAFF.

The J gene is TRBJ1-1, the V gene TRBV7-6; D gene uncertain. The CDR3 covers 13 residues. Between the trimmed V and J ends, which lost 2 bases and 1 base, there was a span of 5 bases. Germline V gene lookup returns CDR1 SGHVS and CDR2 FNYEAQ. CDR3: CASSLTPNTEAFF. The CDR3, as DNA: TGTGCCAGCAGCTTAACCCCGAACACTGAAGCTTTCTTT.

On this clone: A read error is likely here: a far larger clone is one base away. The V call is TRBV25-1, the J call TRBJ2-1, with TRBD1 matching 9 bases. Germline values: CDR1 MGHDK, CDR2 SYGVNS. The CDR3 loop spans 15 amino acids. CDR3 in amino acids: CASSQEDRGFNVQFF. The CDR3 DNA is TGTGCCAGCAGCCAAGAGGACAGGGGCTTCAATGTGCAGTTCTTC.

This sequence joins TRBV29-1 and TRBJ1-5; 9 bases fit TRBD1. The CDR3 contains 13 residues. V dropped 5 bases and J dropped 7; count of bases not matched to a gene: 6. Germline V gene data show CDR1 as SQVTM and CDR2 as ANQGSEA. CDR3 in amino acids: CSVRDRVDQPQHF. CDR3 in DNA: TGCAGCGTTCGGGACAGGGTGGACCAGCCCCAGCATTTT.

This clone occurred once. The chain has TRBV6-5 and TRBJ2-2; no reliable D call. V was pared by 6 bases and J by 11 bases, with 10 bases between. The germline gives CDR1 MNHEY, CDR2 SVGAGI. CDR3 length: 11 amino acids. CDR3 in DNA: TGTGCCAGCAGAGGTACTATAGAGCTGTTTTTT. Translation gives CASRGTIELFF.